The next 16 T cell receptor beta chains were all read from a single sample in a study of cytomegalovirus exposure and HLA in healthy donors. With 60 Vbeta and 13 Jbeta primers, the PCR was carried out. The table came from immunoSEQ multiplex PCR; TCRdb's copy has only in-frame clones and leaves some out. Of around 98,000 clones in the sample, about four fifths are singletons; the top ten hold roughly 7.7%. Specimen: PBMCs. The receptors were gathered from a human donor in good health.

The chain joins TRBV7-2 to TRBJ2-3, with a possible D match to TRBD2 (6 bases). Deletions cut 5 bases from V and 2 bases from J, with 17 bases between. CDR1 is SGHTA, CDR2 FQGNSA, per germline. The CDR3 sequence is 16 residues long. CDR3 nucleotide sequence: TGTGCCAGCAGCGCCGGCTCGCGGGGCTACACAGATACGCAGTATTTT. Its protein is CASSAGSRGYTDTQYF.

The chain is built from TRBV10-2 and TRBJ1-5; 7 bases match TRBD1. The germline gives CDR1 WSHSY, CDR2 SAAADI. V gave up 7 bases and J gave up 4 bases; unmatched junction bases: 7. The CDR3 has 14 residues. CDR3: CASTGTDKNQPQHF. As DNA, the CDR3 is TGCGCCAGCACCGGGACAGACAAGAATCAGCCCCAGCATTTT.

The CDR3 protein is CASSLIQGNQPQHF. The CDR3 nucleotides are TGTGCCAGCAGTTTAATTCAGGGTAATCAGCCCCAGCATTTT. The rearrangement joins TRBV6-6 to TRBJ1-5; tentatively, D is TRBD1 (5 bases). The germline V gene encodes CDR1 MNHNY and CDR2 SVGAGI (reference sequence). V was trimmed by 4 bases and J by 4 bases, leaving 11 bases between them. The CDR3 runs to 14 residues.

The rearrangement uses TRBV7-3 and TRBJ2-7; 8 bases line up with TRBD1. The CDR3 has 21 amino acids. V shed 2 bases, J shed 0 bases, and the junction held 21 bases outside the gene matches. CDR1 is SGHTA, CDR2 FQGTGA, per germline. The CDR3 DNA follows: TGTGCCAGCAGCTTAGAGACCCTCACTATGGACAGGGCCCTATACTCCTACGAGCAGTACTTC. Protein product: CASSLETLTMDRALYSYEQYF.

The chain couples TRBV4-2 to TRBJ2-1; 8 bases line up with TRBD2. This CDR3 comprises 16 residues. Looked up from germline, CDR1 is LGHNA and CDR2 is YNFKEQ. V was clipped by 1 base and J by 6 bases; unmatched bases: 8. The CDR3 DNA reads TGTGCCAGCAGCCAAGCTTCGGGGGGGCTAAGCAATGAGCAGTTCTTC. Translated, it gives CASSQASGGLSNEQFF.

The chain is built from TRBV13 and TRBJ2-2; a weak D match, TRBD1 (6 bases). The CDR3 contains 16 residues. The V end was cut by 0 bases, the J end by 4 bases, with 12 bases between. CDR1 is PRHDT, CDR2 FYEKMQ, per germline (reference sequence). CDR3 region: CASSLGLTGRTGELFF. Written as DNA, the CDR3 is TGTGCCAGCAGCTTAGGCCTAACAGGGCGCACCGGGGAGCTGTTTTTT.

The DNA for the CDR3 is TGTGCCAGCAGCCTAGACAGGGGGCGTCAAGAGACCCAGTACTTC. Its protein is CASSLDRGRQETQYF. The chain combines TRBV7-9 with TRBJ2-5; TRBD1 matches 10 bases. The J segment lost 2 bases and the V segment lost 5 bases, leaving 5 bases of the junction unmatched. Germline V gene data show CDR1 as SEHNR and CDR2 as FQNEAQ (reference sequence). This CDR3 comprises 15 residues.

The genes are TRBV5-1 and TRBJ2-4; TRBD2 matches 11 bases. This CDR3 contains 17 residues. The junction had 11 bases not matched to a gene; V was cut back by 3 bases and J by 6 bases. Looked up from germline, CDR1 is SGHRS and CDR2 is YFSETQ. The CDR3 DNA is TGCGCCAGCAGCTCCTTAGCGGGGGGGCTGGCTGGAAACATTCAGTACTTC. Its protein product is CASSSLAGGLAGNIQYF.

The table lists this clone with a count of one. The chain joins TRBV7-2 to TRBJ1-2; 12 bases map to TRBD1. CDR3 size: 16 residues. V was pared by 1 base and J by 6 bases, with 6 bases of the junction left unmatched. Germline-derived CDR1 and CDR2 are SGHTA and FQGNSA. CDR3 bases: TGTGCCAGCAGCTTAGAAGGGACAGGGGGCTACCATGGCTACACCTTC. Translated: CASSLEGTGGYHGYTF.

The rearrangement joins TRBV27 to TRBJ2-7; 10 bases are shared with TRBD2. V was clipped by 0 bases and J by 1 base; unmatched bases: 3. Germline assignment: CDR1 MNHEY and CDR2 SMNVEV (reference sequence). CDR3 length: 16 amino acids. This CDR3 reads CASSLSVAGGSYEQYF. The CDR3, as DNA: TGTGCCAGCAGTTTATCGGTAGCGGGAGGTTCCTACGAGCAGTACTTC.

The CDR3 region is CASRVTTGEPKNIQYF. DNA for the CDR3: TGTGCCAGCAGGGTTACGACGGGGGAGCCCAAAAACATTCAGTACTTC. V usage is TRBV5-5 and J usage is TRBJ2-4, with D possibly TRBD2 on 6 matching bases. V was trimmed by 5 bases and J by 2 bases, leaving 17 bases between them. The CDR3 spans 16 residues. Germline CDR1 reads SGHKS; CDR2 reads YYEKEE (reference sequence).

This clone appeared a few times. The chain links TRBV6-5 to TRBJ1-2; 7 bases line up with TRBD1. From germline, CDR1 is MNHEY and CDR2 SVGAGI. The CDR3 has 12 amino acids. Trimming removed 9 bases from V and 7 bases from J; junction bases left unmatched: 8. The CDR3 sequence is CASSRGIGGYTF. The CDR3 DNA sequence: TGTGCCAGTTCCAGGGGGATTGGTGGCTACACCTTC.

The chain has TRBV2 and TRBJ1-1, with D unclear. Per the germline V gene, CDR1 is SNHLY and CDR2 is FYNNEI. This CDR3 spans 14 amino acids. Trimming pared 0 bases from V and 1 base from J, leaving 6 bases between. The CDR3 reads CASSEASQNTEAFF. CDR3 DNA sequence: TGTGCCAGCAGTGAAGCTTCCCAGAACACTGAAGCTTTCTTT.

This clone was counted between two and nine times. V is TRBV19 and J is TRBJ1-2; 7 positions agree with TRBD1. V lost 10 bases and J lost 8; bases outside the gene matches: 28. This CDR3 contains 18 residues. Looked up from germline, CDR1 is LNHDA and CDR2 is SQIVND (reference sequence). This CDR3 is CATNIPIKGQFKVWGYTF. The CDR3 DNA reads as TGTGCCACCAATATACCAATAAAGGGACAGTTTAAGGTTTGGGGCTACACCTTC.

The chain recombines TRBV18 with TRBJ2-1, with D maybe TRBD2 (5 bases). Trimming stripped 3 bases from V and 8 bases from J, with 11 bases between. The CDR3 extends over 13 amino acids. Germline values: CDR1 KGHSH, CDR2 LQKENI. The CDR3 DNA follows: TGTGCCAGCTCACCTAACGGGGTTGATGAGCAGTTCTTC. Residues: CASSPNGVDEQFF.

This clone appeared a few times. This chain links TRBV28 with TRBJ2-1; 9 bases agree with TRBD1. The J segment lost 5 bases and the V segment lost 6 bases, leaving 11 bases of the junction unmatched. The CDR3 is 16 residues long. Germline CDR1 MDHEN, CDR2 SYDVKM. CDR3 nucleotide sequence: TGTGCCAGCAGCCCCAGTCCCGGGACAGGGAACAATGAGCAGTTCTTC. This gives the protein CASSPSPGTGNNEQFF.